A selection of T cell receptor beta chains follows, all from one sample in a study of T cells after somatic rescue of genetic block. Sequencing was performed with immunoSEQ multiplex PCR; in TCRdb, only in-frame clones are kept and a portion is missing. Of approximately 8,000 clones in the sample, roughly 80% were seen once. Source material: peripheral blood mononuclear cells (PBMCs). These TCRs come from a boy aged 10-17 years. CDR3s include the opening cysteine and the closing phenylalanine or tryptophan. Fields, in order: J gene, V gene, clone size, D gene, CDR3 protein, CDR3 DNA. D genes are given only for firm matches. Not all rows give a size; the values are once, few, many and, for expanded clones, a class.

J gene: TRBJ1-1; V gene: TRBV27; clone size: NA; D gene: NA; CDR3 protein: CASRVGETEAFF; CDR3 DNA: TGTGCCAGCCGGGTGGGGGAGACTGAAGCTTTCTTT
J gene: TRBJ1-4; V gene: TRBV7-9; clone size: NA; D gene: NA; CDR3 protein: CASTPGTTDEKLFF; CDR3 DNA: TGTGCCAGCACCCCTGGGACGACGGATGAAAAACTGTTTTTT
J gene: TRBJ2-7; V gene: TRBV7-6; clone size: once; D gene: NA; CDR3 protein: CASSSGTFSYEQYF; CDR3 DNA: TGTGCCAGCAGCTCCGGGACTTTTTCCTACGAGCAGTACTTC
J gene: TRBJ2-7; V gene: TRBV11-1; clone size: few; D gene: NA; CDR3 protein: CASSTGTLKGGQYF; CDR3 DNA: TGTGCCAGCAGCACCGGGACTCTAAAAGGTGGGCAGTACTTC
J gene: TRBJ1-6; V gene: TRBV9; clone size: NA; D gene: NA; CDR3 protein: CASSTGIGNSPLHF; CDR3 DNA: TGTGCCAGCTCTACAGGTATCGGGAATTCACCCCTCCACTTT
J gene: TRBJ1-5; V gene: TRBV27; clone size: NA; D gene: NA; CDR3 protein: CASSWGGANQPQHF; CDR3 DNA: TGTGCCAGCAGTTGGGGCGGGGCCAATCAGCCCCAGCATTTT
J gene: TRBJ2-3; V gene: TRBV5-6; clone size: NA; D gene: NA; CDR3 protein: CASSFYTDTQYF; CDR3 DNA: TGTGCCAGCAGCTTCTACACAGATACGCAGTATTTT
J gene: TRBJ2-1; V gene: TRBV28; clone size: NA; D gene: NA; CDR3 protein: CASSLGSGSSYNEQFF; CDR3 DNA: TGTGCCAGCAGTTTAGGCTCAGGGAGCTCCTACAATGAGCAGTTCTTC
J gene: TRBJ2-3; V gene: TRBV28; clone size: NA; D gene: TRBD1; CDR3 protein: CASSLGQAGDTQYF; CDR3 DNA: TGTGCCAGCAGCCTGGGACAGGCAGGAGATACGCAGTATTTT
J gene: TRBJ1-1; V gene: TRBV6-5; clone size: NA; D gene: TRBD1; CDR3 protein: CASSYRDRIAEAFF; CDR3 DNA: TGTGCCAGCAGTTATCGGGACAGGATTGCCGAAGCTTTCTTT
J gene: TRBJ1-5; V gene: TRBV6-1; clone size: NA; D gene: NA; CDR3 protein: CASSELVGNHQPQHF; CDR3 DNA: TGTGCCAGCAGTGAACTCGTCGGGAACCATCAGCCCCAGCATTTT
J gene: TRBJ1-4; V gene: TRBV28; clone size: once; D gene: NA; CDR3 protein: CASSYPGTTNEKLFF; CDR3 DNA: TGTGCCAGCAGTTACCCAGGGACAACTAATGAAAAACTGTTTTTT